These T cell receptor beta chains were read from a single sample in a study of PD-L1 blockade in urothelial cancer. Clones were sequenced by immunoSEQ multiplex PCR, and TCRdb holds only the in-frame ones, with some missing. The table includes approximately 18,000 clones, over 80% detected once. The sequenced sample was PBMCs, obtained around atezolizumab (anti-PD-L1) treatment. The receptors here all came from a man between 45 and 60 years old with urothelial cancer. The CDR3 runs from the conserved cysteine through the conserved F or W. Fields, in order: J gene, clone size, V gene, D gene, CDR3 protein, CDR3 DNA. The D gene is left open where the match is weak. A row's size may be missing; if present it is once, few, many or a size class.

TRBJ2-1,.,TRBV2,.,CASSEASGDEQFF,TGTGCCAGCAGTGAAGCATCGGGGGATGAGCAGTTCTTC
TRBJ1-1,.,TRBV5-1,.,CASSFGTGSNTEAFF,TGCGCCAGCAGCTTCGGCACAGGGTCGAATACTGAAGCTTTCTTT
TRBJ1-2,.,TRBV2,.,CASSERGIEGYTF,TGTGCCAGCAGTGAACGGGGTATTGAGGGCTACACCTTC
TRBJ2-2,once,TRBV9,.,CASSAGVDGELFF,TGTGCCAGCAGCGCCGGGGTTGACGGGGAGCTGTTTTTT
TRBJ1-5,.,TRBV4-1,.,CASSWGGANNQPQHF,TGCGCCAGCAGTTGGGGGGGGGCAAACAATCAGCCCCAGCATTTT
TRBJ1-2,.,TRBV5-1,.,CASSLGGAGVYGYTF,TGCGCCAGCAGCTTGGGGGGCGCAGGAGTCTATGGCTACACCTTT
TRBJ1-4,.,TRBV18,TRBD1,CASSPGQAEKLFF,TGTGCCAGCTCACCCGGACAGGCAGAAAAACTGTTTTTT
TRBJ1-2,.,TRBV19,.,CASSIVPRGGGYTF,TGTGCCAGTAGTATAGTCCCCCGCGGGGGGGGCTACACCTTC
TRBJ1-5,.,TRBV11-3,.,CASSLDSDISSNQPQHF,TGTGCCAGCAGCTTAGATTCCGACATCAGTAGCAATCAGCCCCAGCATTTT
TRBJ2-7,.,TRBV14,.,CASSQRSSRGSNYEQYF,TGTGCCAGCAGCCAACGGTCTTCTCGAGGATCAAACTACGAGCAGTACTTC
TRBJ2-5,once,TRBV2,.,CASSGPEETQYF,TGTGCCAGCAGTGGCCCGGAGGAGACCCAGTACTTC
TRBJ2-3,.,TRBV9,.,CASSVVADTQYF,TGTGCCAGCAGCGTAGTAGCAGATACGCAGTATTTT
TRBJ2-6,.,TRBV7-2,TRBD1,CASSPGQGKLPTGANVLTF,TGTGCCAGCAGCCCGGGACAGGGTAAGCTCCCAACTGGGGCCAACGTCCTGACTTTC
TRBJ1-2,.,TRBV29-1,.,CSVDRGASSDGYTF,TGCAGCGTTGATCGGGGGGCCAGCAGCGATGGCTACACCTTC
TRBJ1-3,.,TRBV7-6,.,CASSLSTGSGNTIYF,TGTGCCAGCAGCTTGAGCACAGGGTCTGGAAACACCATATATTTT
TRBJ2-1,.,TRBV6-6,TRBD2,CASNQRSGPSYNEQFF,TGTGCCAGCAATCAGCGTAGCGGGCCGTCCTACAATGAGCAGTTCTTC
TRBJ2-5,.,TRBV2,TRBD2,CASRDSGGSRKTQYF,TGTGCCAGCAGGGATAGCGGGGGGTCCCGGAAGACCCAGTACTTC
TRBJ1-2,.,TRBV11-2,.,CASSPNRRTNYGYTF,TGTGCCAGCAGCCCCAATAGGAGGACTAACTATGGCTACACCTTC
TRBJ1-3,.,TRBV29-1,.,CSVLLTTRGEASTIYF,TGCAGCGTGCTCTTGACTACTCGGGGTGAGGCTTCCACCATATATTTT
TRBJ2-1,.,TRBV5-1,TRBD2,CASSFRSSGVDEQFF,TGCGCCAGCAGCTTTAGGTCTAGCGGGGTTGATGAGCAGTTCTTC
TRBJ1-5,.,TRBV21-1,.,CASSKADREEDQPQHF,TGTGCCAGCAGCAAAGCCGACAGGGAAGAAGATCAGCCCCAGCATTTT
TRBJ2-2,.,TRBV6-4,TRBD1,CASSDGQGTGELFF,TGTGCCAGCAGTGACGGACAGGGCACCGGGGAGCTGTTTTTT
TRBJ2-6,.,TRBV4-2,TRBD2,CASSQSGDDVLTF,TGTGCCAGCAGCCAAAGCGGGGACGATGTCCTGACTTTC
TRBJ1-1,.,TRBV5-1,.,CASSLGPILGAFF,TGCGCCAGCAGCTTGGGACCCATCCTCGGGGCTTTCTTT
TRBJ2-7,.,TRBV6-1,TRBD2,CASSEPGLVGYEQYF,TGTGCCAGCAGTGAGCCCGGACTAGTGGGATACGAGCAGTACTTC
TRBJ1-2,.,TRBV15,TRBD1,CATSRETGRGNGYTF,TGTGCCACCAGCAGAGAAACGGGCAGGGGGAACGGCTACACCTTC
TRBJ2-6,.,TRBV9,TRBD2,CASRAGGSGANVLTF,TGTGCCAGCAGGGCGGGAGGTTCTGGGGCCAACGTCCTGACTTTC
TRBJ2-7,.,TRBV5-1,.,CASSRSITAYEQYF,TGCGCCAGCAGCAGGAGTATAACCGCCTACGAGCAGTACTTC
TRBJ2-3,.,TRBV11-2,TRBD2,CASSLEPPPRAGDTDTQYF,TGTGCCAGCAGCTTAGAGCCCCCTCCCCGCGCGGGGGATACAGATACGCAGTATTTT
TRBJ1-5,.,TRBV1,.,CTSSQDRRQVGQPQHF,TGCACCAGCAGCCAAGATAGAAGACAGGTCGGCCAGCCCCAGCATTTT
TRBJ1-1,.,TRBV29-1,.,CSAWTATNTEAFF,TGCAGCGCATGGACAGCTACGAACACTGAAGCTTTCTTT
TRBJ1-1,.,TRBV28,TRBD1,CASSRGRSTEAFF,TGTGCCAGCAGCAGGGGGCGCAGCACTGAAGCTTTCTTT
TRBJ1-4,.,TRBV25-1,.,CASSESEEKLFF,TGTGCCAGCAGTGAAAGCGAGGAGAAACTGTTTTTT
TRBJ1-2,.,TRBV11-2,.,CASSLDLRLYGYTF,TGTGCCAGCAGCTTAGATCTCAGGCTCTATGGCTACACCTTC
TRBJ1-3,.,TRBV10-3,.,CAISEPRRSGNTIYF,TGTGCCATCAGTGAGCCCCGGCGGTCTGGAAACACCATATATTTT
TRBJ2-7,.,TRBV30,TRBD1,CAWNPRDRAHEQYF,TGTGCCTGGAACCCCCGGGACAGGGCCCACGAGCAGTACTTC
TRBJ1-2,.,TRBV27,.,CASSPTLTGVPNYGYTF,TGTGCCAGCAGCCCCACCCTCACAGGAGTCCCTAACTATGGCTACACCTTC
TRBJ2-2,.,TRBV6-4,TRBD1,CASSLRPGTGLMAGELFF,TGTGCCAGCAGTCTTCGCCCCGGGACAGGGCTCATGGCCGGGGAGCTGTTTTTT
TRBJ2-7,.,TRBV10-1,.,CASRPSGDRGEQYF,TGCGCCAGCAGACCTAGCGGGGACAGGGGCGAGCAGTACTTC
TRBJ1-1,.,TRBV7-3,.,CASSQTGHSRAFF,TGTGCCAGCAGCCAAACAGGGCATTCGAGAGCTTTCTTT
TRBJ1-2,.,TRBV5-1,.,CASSLGDTPSYGYTF,TGCGCCAGCAGCCTGGGAGATACCCCATCCTATGGCTACACCTTC
TRBJ1-4,.,TRBV5-4,.,CASSRTAATNEKLFF,TGTGCCAGCAGCCGTACAGCCGCAACTAATGAAAAACTGTTTTTT
TRBJ1-2,.,TRBV6-5,.,CASTLTWRAFYGYTF,TGTGCCAGCACCCTTACGTGGCGGGCCTTCTATGGCTACACCTTC
TRBJ1-4,few,TRBV30,TRBD1,CAWSDLVTGGEKLFF,TGTGCCTGGAGTGATCTGGTGACAGGGGGCGAAAAACTGTTTTTT
TRBJ1-2,few,TRBV14,TRBD1,CASSLLQGWNYGYTF,TGTGCCAGCAGCCTTCTACAGGGGTGGAACTATGGCTACACCTTC
TRBJ2-2,.,TRBV2,TRBD1,CATPRGTGNTGELFF,TGTGCCACCCCCAGGGGGACAGGGAACACCGGGGAGCTGTTTTTT
TRBJ2-3,.,TRBV7-2,.,CASSLSGQGIVADTQYF,TGTGCCAGCAGCTTATCCGGGCAGGGTATAGTAGCAGATACGCAGTATTTT
TRBJ1-1,.,TRBV19,.,CASRGLAPSTEAFF,TGTGCCAGTAGGGGGCTGGCCCCTAGTACTGAAGCTTTCTTT
TRBJ1-4,.,TRBV4-1,TRBD1,CASSQAWTGFEKLFF,TGCGCCAGCAGCCAAGCTTGGACAGGGTTCGAAAAACTGTTTTTT
TRBJ2-1,.,TRBV4-2,TRBD1,CASSPGQGFNEQFF,TGTGCCAGCAGCCCCGGACAGGGGTTTAATGAGCAGTTCTTC
TRBJ1-2,.,TRBV7-9,TRBD1,CASSPPGQGRYGYTF,TGTGCCAGCAGCCCGCCAGGACAGGGTAGATATGGCTACACCTTC
TRBJ2-2,.,TRBV7-9,.,CASSQLNTGELFF,TGTGCCAGCAGTCAGTTAAACACCGGGGAGCTGTTTTTT
TRBJ2-1,few,TRBV7-2,.,CASSYSTVSYNEQFF,TGTGCCAGCAGCTATTCGACAGTTTCCTACAATGAGCAGTTCTTC
TRBJ1-1,.,TRBV5-1,TRBD1,CASSLEPGGNTEAFF,TGCGCCAGCAGCTTGGAGCCAGGGGGCAACACTGAAGCTTTCTTT